Listed here are 8 T cell receptor beta chains from one sample, sequenced in a study of control samples from healthy donors and cancer patients. Some clones are missing from TCRdb's copy, which holds only in-frame ones; the method was immunoSEQ multiplex PCR. Reported are about 190,000 clones; the ten largest clones contain around 2%. Input material: blood. The receptor set was obtained from a woman in her thirties in good health.

This chain joins TRBV28 and TRBJ1-2; 8 nucleotides line up with TRBD1. The CDR3 contains 14 residues. Germline values: CDR1 MDHEN, CDR2 SYDVKM. V gave up 4 bases and J gave up 6 bases; unmatched junction bases: 7. CDR3 in DNA: TGTGCCAGCAGTTCCCCCGACAGGGGCAATGGCTACACCTTC. Its protein product is CASSSPDRGNGYTF.

The chain couples TRBV27 to TRBJ2-3; D ambiguous. This CDR3 spans 12 amino acids. V shed 1 base and J shed 5 bases, with 4 bases lying between them. Germline assignment: CDR1 MNHEY and CDR2 SMNVEV (reference sequence). The CDR3 is CASSLLGDTQYF. The CDR3 DNA reads as TGTGCCAGCAGTTTATTGGGAGATACGCAGTATTTT.

The chain employs TRBV4-1 and TRBJ1-2; 7 positions match TRBD1. Germline assignment: CDR1 MGHRA and CDR2 YSYEKL. With 1 base clipped from V and 3 bases from J, the junction kept 14 bases outside the gene matches. This CDR3 spans 18 amino acids. In DNA, the CDR3 is TGCGCCAGCAGCCAAGTGGGGACAGCACCGCGTCGGGACTATGGCTACACCTTC. This sequence encodes CASSQVGTAPRRDYGYTF.

V gene TRBV6-5 combines with J gene TRBJ1-2; 7 nucleotides agree with TRBD1. Germline CDR1 MNHEY, CDR2 SVGAGI. The V segment lost 2 bases and the J segment 4 bases; nucleotides outside the gene matches: 7. This CDR3 region has 15 residues. The CDR3 DNA sequence: TGTGCCAGCAGTTACGAGGGGGCACCCTCCTATGGCTACACCTTC. Protein sequence: CASSYEGAPSYGYTF.

V usage is TRBV6-5 and J usage is TRBJ1-3; D uncertain. Trimming shortened V by 0 bases and J by 0 bases, and 9 bases separated the two germline ends. The CDR3 spans 16 residues. Looked up from germline, CDR1 is MNHEY and CDR2 is SVGAGI. CDR3 in amino acids: CASSYSNRGSGNTIYF. The CDR3 DNA reads TGTGCCAGCAGTTACTCCAACCGGGGCTCTGGAAACACCATATATTTT.

The chain employs TRBV5-1 and TRBJ2-4; 8 bases are shared with TRBD1. The ends lost 2 bases at V and 7 bases at J; junction bases unmatched: 5. Per the germline V gene, CDR1 is SGHRS and CDR2 is YFSETQ. This CDR3 is 14 amino acids long. The CDR3 sequence is CASSLGNRGNIQYF. In DNA form, the CDR3 reads TGCGCCAGCAGCTTAGGGAACAGGGGGAACATTCAGTACTTC.

The gene calls are TRBV10-1 and TRBJ2-1; tentative D call: TRBD2 (5 bases). The germline V and J ends were trimmed by 4 bases and 5 bases, with 21 bases remaining between them. The CDR3 covers 17 residues. From germline, CDR1 is WNHNN and CDR2 SYGVQD (reference sequence). The CDR3: CASSGNSDGLRDNEQFF. CDR3 bases: TGCGCCAGCAGTGGTAATAGCGACGGGCTTCGGGACAATGAGCAGTTCTTC.

This chain joins TRBV28 and TRBJ1-5, with 12 bases lining up with TRBD1. CDR1 MDHEN and CDR2 SYDVKM come from the germline V gene. The CDR3 consists of 15 residues. With V trimmed by 6 bases and J by 5 bases, 5 bases remained unmatched. CDR3 nucleotide sequence: TGTGCCAGCAGGGGGACAGGGGGCTATTATCAGCCCCAGCATTTT. Translated: CASRGTGGYYQPQHF.